The clone carrying this T cell receptor beta chain was recorded many times. Other DNA sequences in this sample translate to the same CDR3. Original handling: Estimation of nucleated cell counts was performed using reference gene primer amplification. The method was immunoSEQ multiplex PCR; TCRdb's version includes in-frame clones alone and lacks a portion of them. V, J and clone size derive from that table, while D and trimming were established from the DNA sequence. In the table there are fewer than 200,000 clones, roughly 90% of which are singletons. This CDR3 region has 15 residues. V trimming: 5 bases; J trimming: 3 bases; junction bases outside the gene matches: 5. Germline V gene data show CDR1 as SGHNT and CDR2 as YENEEA. This sample is drawn from a study of blood T cell repertoires in COVID-19. Study context: The cDNA or gDNA used as material had been derived from T cells, B-cell-depleted T cells, or PBMCs.

The sequence came from a man between 60 and 70 years old with acute or convalescent COVID-19. The chain carries TRBV11-3 and TRBJ2-3, with 10 bases aligning to TRBD1. The sequenced material came from peripheral blood. The chain's CDR3 is CASSPRQGATDTQYF. DNA for the CDR3: TGTGCCAGCAGCCCGAGACAGGGGGCGACAGATACGCAGTATTTT. The full variable domain, rest sourced from reference TRBV11-3 and TRBJ2-3, is EAGVVQSPRYKIIEKKQPVAFWCNPISGHNTLYWYLQNLGQGPELLIRYENEEAVDDSQLPKDRFSAERLKGVDSTLKIQPAELGDSAVYLCASSPRQGATDTQYFGPGTRLTVL.